These 7 T cell receptor beta chains were sequenced from one sample in a study of blood T cell repertoires in COVID-19. Profiled with immunoSEQ multiplex PCR; TCRdb holds only in-frame clones, not every one. This repertoire shows approximately 70,000 clones, approximately 93% found once; its top ten account for 2.5% to 3%. The sample was peripheral blood. The receptors come from a man in his forties or fifties with COVID-19, enrolled during active disease.

This chain links TRBV5-1 with TRBJ2-3; D is perhaps TRBD2 (5 bases). The CDR3 is 14 amino acids. The V end lost 3 bases, the J end lost 6 bases, and 14 bases lay between the germline ends. Per germline, CDR1 SGHRS and CDR2 YFSETQ. CDR3 protein: CASSSSYLADTQYF. Here the CDR3 DNA reads TGCGCCAGCAGCTCCTCATATTTAGCGGATACGCAGTATTTT. The variable domain in full, with the rest retrieved from reference TRBV5-1 and TRBJ2-3, is KAGVTQTPRYLIKTRGQQVTLSCSPISGHRSVSWYQQTPGQGLQFLFEYFSETQRNKGNFPGRFSGRQFSNSRSEMNVSTLELGDSALYLCASSSSYLADTQYFGPGTRLTVL.

The chain employs TRBV21-1 and TRBJ2-7; TRBD2 is taken as the D call from the table, unchecked against the DNA. TRBV21-1 is a pseudogene. The CDR3 is 15 amino acids. Written as DNA, the CDR3 is TGTGCCAGCAGCAAAGTGTGGGGCGGGAGGTACGAGCAGTACGTC. Amino acids: CASSKVWGGRYEQYV.

The genes are TRBV28 and TRBJ2-5; 8 nucleotides line up with TRBD1. V lost 4 bases to trimming and J lost 5 bases; unmatched junction nucleotides: 12. Germline lookup yields CDR1 MDHEN and CDR2 SYDVKM. CDR3 length equals 16 residues. CDR3 nucleotide sequence: TGTGCCAGCAGTTCCATTGGACAGGGCAGGGAGGAGACCCAGTACTTC. It specifies CASSSIGQGREETQYF.

The chain carries TRBV19 and TRBJ2-1; 7 bases match TRBD2. CDR3 length equals 17 residues. Trimming at V came to 3 bases and at J to 4 bases, leaving 12 bases not matched to a gene. Germline V CDR1 and CDR2: LNHDA, SQIVND (reference sequence). The CDR3, as DNA: TGTGCCAGTAGTATGATCCGTGGGGCTAGCGGTTACAATGAGCAGTTCTTC. This translates into CASSMIRGASGYNEQFF. The whole variable domain, remainder taken from reference TRBV19 and TRBJ2-1, is DGGITQSPKYLFRKEGQNVTLSCEQNLNHDAMYWYRQDPGQGLRLIYYSQIVNDFQKGDIAEGYSVSREKKESFPLTVTSAQKNPTAFYLCASSMIRGASGYNEQFFGPGTRLTVL.

The chain has TRBV19 and TRBJ2-2; 14 positions agree with TRBD2. The CDR3 runs 15 residues. Unmatched junction bases numbered 6, after V lost 9 bases and J lost 6 bases. From germline, CDR1 is LNHDA and CDR2 SQIVND (reference sequence). CDR3 sequence: CASTGLAGVAGELFF. CDR3 sequence (DNA): TGTGCCAGCACGGGACTAGCGGGAGTGGCCGGGGAGCTGTTTTTT.

This clone showed up just a few times. The gene calls are TRBV7-6 and TRBJ2-7; 7 nucleotides align to TRBD1. Germline V gene data show CDR1 as SGHVS and CDR2 as FNYEAQ. J gave up 6 bases and V 5 bases, and 22 bases lay outside the gene matches. This CDR3 region has 18 residues. CDR3 in amino acids: CASSGNRGGSGTFVEQYF. In DNA form, the CDR3 reads TGTGCCAGCAGCGGAAACAGGGGTGGCTCCGGGACCTTTGTCGAGCAGTACTTC. Using reference TRBV7-6 and TRBJ2-7 for the parts outside the CDR3, the full variable domain is GAGVSQSPRYKVTKRGQDVALRCDPISGHVSLYWYRQALGQGPEFLTYFNYEAQQDKSGLPNDRFSAERPEGSISTLTIQRTEQRDSAMYRCASSGNRGGSGTFVEQYFGPGTRLTVT.

This clone has just one count. This chain uses TRBV5-1 with TRBJ2-1, with D possibly being TRBD2 (5 bases). This CDR3 comprises 15 residues. Trimming removed 0 bases at V and 7 bases at J, with 14 bases between. Germline V CDR1 and CDR2: SGHRS, YFSETQ. The CDR3 nucleotides are TGCGCCAGCAGCTTGGCCGGGTTAGCGTGGAATGAGCAGTTCTTC. Its translation is CASSLAGLAWNEQFF. Combining the CDR3 with reference TRBV5-1 and TRBJ2-1 gives the whole variable domain KAGVTQTPRYLIKTRGQQVTLSCSPISGHRSVSWYQQTPGQGLQFLFEYFSETQRNKGNFPGRFSGRQFSNSRSEMNVSTLELGDSALYLCASSLAGLAWNEQFFGPGTRLTVL.